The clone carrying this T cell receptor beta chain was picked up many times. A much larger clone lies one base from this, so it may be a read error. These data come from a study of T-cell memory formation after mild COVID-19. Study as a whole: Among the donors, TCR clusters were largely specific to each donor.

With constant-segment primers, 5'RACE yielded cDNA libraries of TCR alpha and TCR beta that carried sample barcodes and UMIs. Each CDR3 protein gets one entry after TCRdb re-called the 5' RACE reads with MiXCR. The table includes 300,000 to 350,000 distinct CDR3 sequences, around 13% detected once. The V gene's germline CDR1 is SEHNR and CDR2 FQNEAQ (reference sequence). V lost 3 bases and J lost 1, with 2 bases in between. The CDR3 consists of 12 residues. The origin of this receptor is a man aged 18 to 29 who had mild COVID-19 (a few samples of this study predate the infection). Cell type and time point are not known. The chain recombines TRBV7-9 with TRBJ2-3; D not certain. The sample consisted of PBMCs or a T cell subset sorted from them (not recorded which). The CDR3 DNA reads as TGTGCCAGCAGCTTTCGCACAGATACGCAGTATTTT. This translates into CASSFRTDTQYF.